The TCR beta chain under discussion was sequenced for a study of blood T cell repertoires in COVID-19 (dated by TCRdb to the early 2020s). About the investigation overall: Samples from collaborators originated in the United States, Italy and Spain and spanned both the acute and convalescent phases of COVID-19. The prospective study material was composed of cDNA or gDNA derived from T cells, B-cell-depleted T cells, or PBMCs. Deeply sampled blood TCRbeta repertoires from subjects exposed to, actively infected with, or recovered from COVID-19 were included in the dataset. The repertoires were made available in a free public database intended to serve as a resource for research on the immune response to SARS-CoV-2. Samples were obtained from the ongoing ImmuneRACE study (first 160 participants) and from about 1,300 subjects provided by 6 global collaborators. The sample metadata nearly always contained a de-identified subject ID, COVID-19 status, age in years and sex. Where HLA class I and class II types were available, the types were taken from metadata supplied by the sample provider, not from assay-based typing. Study-level results and caveats: The quantity of clinical and demographic metadata differed by source and by participant and was supplied without curation.

TCRbeta CDR3 regions were amplified from genomic DNA by means of the immunoSEQ Assay, a bias-controlled multiplex PCR. The authors' pipeline ran thus. The number of nucleated cells in each sample was estimated by amplification of reference gene primers within the assay. To quantify the absolute abundance of each unique TCRbeta CDR3 rearrangement, sequence reads were collapsed and filtered. For each sample, productive Simpson clonality was calculated as the square root of Simpson's diversity index over productive rearrangements. This immuneACCESS table, as held by TCRdb, lists in-frame sequences with V and J called but not all clones. Of the missing ones, under half trace to an unresolved V gene in checked studies; the others have no known cause. V and J calls and clone size are given by that table; D and trimming were obtained from the DNA. Counted in this sample were about 140,000 clones; approximately 84% of them appeared once. In total, the top ten clones hold about 2.8% of the sample.

This clone was counted a single time. Its antigen remains undetermined. No per-base quality is available; no much larger clone lies one base away. Collaborating institutions collected whole blood in K2EDTA tubes following their own protocols. For TCRbeta analysis, collaborators shipped samples as frozen whole blood, isolated PBMCs, or DNA extracted from either of those sample types. The receptor was isolated from a human donor with acute or convalescent COVID-19. The donor label of this sample is uncertain. Sequencing was performed on peripheral blood.

CDR3 reads: CASPEGGGGGTGGYTF. The nucleotide sequence is TGTGCCAGCCCCGAAGGAGGGGGCGGAGGTACGGGGGGCTACACCTTC. The sequence is built from TRBV2 and TRBJ1-2, and 7 junction bases match TRBD1. V is trimmed back by 8 bases and J by 8 bases, and the junction contains 20 bases that no gene match accounts for. Based on the germline V gene, the CDR1 and CDR2 sequences are SNHLY and FYNNEI. The CDR3 runs 16 residues from the cysteine to the phenylalanine. The only DNA kept is the CDR3, 48 bases in frame from the first base.